The present entry profiles one T cell receptor (beta chain) with its context. The V end was cut by 3 bases, the J end by 3 bases, with 9 bases between. The CDR3 contains 14 residues. Germline loops: CDR1 MDHEN, CDR2 SYDVKM. This sample is part of a study of control samples from healthy donors and cancer patients. Measured with immunoSEQ multiplex PCR; TCRdb has only the in-frame clones, and not every one. The profile shows over 110,000 clones, about nine tenths of them singletons. Sequencing used blood. J is TRBJ1-5 and V is TRBV28; no clear D gene. The source of this sequence is a woman aged 25-40 years in good health. The chain's CDR3 is CASSFPGNNQPQHF. CDR3 coding DNA: TGTGCCAGCAGTTTTCCGGGGAACAATCAGCCCCAGCATTTT.